These 13 T cell receptor beta chains originate from one sample sequenced in a study of T-cell reconstitution after alpha-beta-depleted transplantation in children. It was with unique molecular identifiers that the TCRbeta library was prepared. TCRdb re-called the PCR reads through MiXCR, storing one row per CDR3 protein. The table has about 870,000 distinct CDR3 sequences, approximately 15% seen once. Material: PBMCs, mostly from graft donor cells, obtained 360 days after TCRalphabeta/CD19-depleted stem cell transplant. The receptor source for this set is a male patient younger than 18 who had a stem cell transplant for acute lymphoblastic leukemia, so the T cells may come from the graft donor.

This sequence joins TRBV7-9 and TRBJ2-5, with TRBD2 matching over 7 bases. V lost 10 bases and J lost 3; bases outside the gene matches: 11. Germline values: CDR1 SEHNR, CDR2 FQNEAQ (reference sequence). The CDR3 extends over 14 amino acids. This CDR3 reads CATPSSGEKETQYF. The CDR3 region has the DNA TGTGCCACCCCCTCGAGCGGGGAAAAAGAGACCCAGTACTTC.

This clonotype was seen more than once but under ten times. V gene TRBV12-3 or TRBV12-4 combines with J gene TRBJ2-7; tentative D call: TRBD2 (5 bases). The CDR3 totals 14 residues. Trimming stripped 6 bases from V and 0 bases from J, with 12 bases between. The CDR3 is CASSDYGTSYEQYF. CDR3 nucleotide sequence: TGTGCCAGCAGCGACTACGGCACCTCCTACGAGCAGTACTTC.

This clonotype showed up many times. This sequence joins TRBV7-2 and TRBJ1-2; D is undetermined. The CDR3 is 12 amino acids. Per the germline V gene, CDR1 is SGHTA and CDR2 is FQGNSA. V lost 5 bases and J 5 bases, leaving 9 bases between the germline ends. In DNA form, the CDR3 reads TGTGCCAGCAGCCCCTTGAGTTATGGCTACACCTTC. This translates into CASSPLSYGYTF. The full variable domain, in which reference TRBV7-2 and TRBJ1-2 provide the parts outside the CDR3, is GAGVSQSPSNKVTEKGKDVELRCDPISGHTALYWYRQSLGQGLEFLIYFQGNSAPDKSGLPSDRFSAERTGGSVSTLTIQRTQQEDSAVYLCASSPLSYGYTFGSGTRLTVV.

This clonotype was seen a few times. Here the CDR3 DNA reads TGTGCCAGCAGTTACTCCGGGACAGGTGGCGACGAGCAGTACTTC. This gives the protein CASSYSGTGGDEQYF. The chain combines TRBV6-5 with TRBJ2-7; 8 bases are a match to TRBD1. Trimming at V came to 0 bases and at J to 5 bases, leaving 6 bases not matched to a gene. Germline V CDR1 and CDR2: MNHEY, SVGAGI. This CDR3 is 15 amino acids long.

The chain has TRBV5-1 and TRBJ2-7; the D gene could be TRBD1 or TRBD2 (5 bases each). Germline-derived CDR1 and CDR2 are SGHRS and YFSETQ. V was cut by 0 bases and J by 5 bases, with 12 bases left in between. The CDR3 extends over 14 amino acids. CDR3 residues: CASSLVGGDDEQYF. DNA of the CDR3: TGCGCCAGCAGCTTGGTCGGTGGGGACGACGAGCAGTACTTC.

This clonotype was found a few times. The rearrangement links TRBV4-1 to TRBJ2-1; D remains unclear. V was pared by 1 base and J by 9 bases, with 7 bases between. Germline loops: CDR1 MGHRA, CDR2 YSYEKL. The CDR3 contains 12 residues. CDR3 in DNA: TGCGCCAGCAGCCAAGTTTTTGGTGAGCAGTTCTTC. This codes for CASSQVFGEQFF.

The chain carries TRBV7-2 and TRBJ2-4, with unresolved D. The V end lost 1 base, the J end lost 7 bases, and 8 bases lay between the germline ends. Germline-derived CDR1 and CDR2 are SGHTA and FQGNSA. The CDR3 has 13 residues. CDR3 nucleotide sequence: TGTGCCAGCAGCTTAGGTGTAGTCAACATTCAGTACTTC. Translated, it gives CASSLGVVNIQYF.

The chain uses TRBV20-1 and TRBJ2-1, with TRBD2 as a possible D gene (7 bases). V was trimmed by 6 bases and J by 3 bases, leaving 24 bases between them. Germline V CDR1 and CDR2: DFQATT, SNEGSKA (reference sequence). The CDR3 extends over 17 amino acids. Here the CDR3 reads CSAGTGAGHSYYNEQFF. The DNA of the CDR3 is TGCAGTGCCGGGACCGGAGCGGGACACTCCTACTACAATGAGCAGTTCTTC.

This clonotype was detected only a few times. The V and J genes are TRBV7-3 and TRBJ2-1; 9 bases align to TRBD2. With V trimmed by 2 bases and J by 2 bases, 4 bases remained unmatched. In germline, CDR1 is SGHTA, CDR2 FQGTGA. The CDR3 loop spans 16 amino acids. The CDR3 is CASSLYSSGTYNEQFF. In nucleotides, the CDR3 is TGTGCCAGCAGCTTATATTCTAGCGGGACCTACAATGAGCAGTTCTTC. Using reference TRBV7-3 and TRBJ2-1 for the parts outside the CDR3, the full variable domain is GAGVSQTPSNKVTEKGKYVELRCDPISGHTALYWYRQSLGQGPEFLIYFQGTGAADDSGLPNDRFFAVRPEGSVSTLKIQRTERGDSAVYLCASSLYSSGTYNEQFFGPGTRLTVL.

In its sample, this clonotype was seen a few times. V is TRBV10-3 and J is TRBJ2-1; 9 bases are a match to TRBD2. Germline V gene data show CDR1 as ENHRY and CDR2 as SYGVKD. Germline trimming cut 4 bases from V and 2 bases from J; bases unmatched to any gene: 12. The CDR3 has 18 amino acids. CDR3 protein: CAISGAGGSWGAYNEQFF. The CDR3 DNA follows: TGTGCCATCAGTGGAGCGGGGGGTTCCTGGGGCGCCTACAATGAGCAGTTCTTC.

The V call is TRBV4-1, the J call TRBJ2-7; a possible D gene is TRBD1 (5 bases). The CDR3 consists of 15 residues. The germline V and J ends were trimmed by 2 bases and 0 bases, with 11 bases remaining between them. The V gene's germline CDR1 is MGHRA and CDR2 YSYEKL. The CDR3 loop is CASSQKGLSSYEQYF. The CDR3 nucleotides read TGCGCCAGCAGCCAAAAGGGGCTTAGCTCCTACGAGCAGTACTTC.

This clonotype was seen a handful of times. The CDR3 DNA sequence: TGTGCCAGCAGTCCCCATTATGGGACTAGCGGGAGCAGAAACATTCAGTACTTC. It encodes CASSPHYGTSGSRNIQYF. The chain carries TRBV12-3 or TRBV12-4 and TRBJ2-4; 14 nucleotides agree with TRBD2. The CDR3 loop spans 18 amino acids. With V trimmed by 5 bases and J by 6 bases, 12 bases remained unmatched.

The table lists this clonotype with a few counts. CDR3 bases: TGTGCCAGTAGTATAGATCTATCGCACGGAGTTTCTGTGGAAGCTTTCTTT. This translates into CASSIDLSHGVSVEAFF. V is TRBV19 and J is TRBJ1-1; no reliable D call. The V end was cut by 0 bases, the J end by 8 bases, with 22 bases between. Germline CDR1 LNHDA, CDR2 SQIVND (reference sequence). CDR3 length: 17 residues.